This TCR beta chain was recovered during a study of vaccination and CD4 T cells after COVID-19. On the study more broadly: Each convalescent patient was PCR positive for SARS-CoV-2 on nasal swab; roughly 10 cases were mild and one severe. Convalescent donors were composed of six males and four females, of whom two were Hispanic.

MiXCR, applied by TCRdb to the PCR reads, yields one record per CDR3 protein. The sample carries more than 35,000 distinct CDR3 sequences, 36% recorded once. By sample share, this clonotype is medium-sized. The antigen is undetermined. General study findings and limits: Spike mono-reactivity was evident in 304 of the 307 vaccine-specific clones derived from convalescent patients.

This CDR3 has 15 residues. Per germline, CDR1 MDHEN and CDR2 SYDVKM. The V end was cut by 0 bases, the J end by 0 bases, with 6 bases between. The time point: late sampling 161 to 241 days after vaccination in three convalescent patients. The chain carries TRBV28 and TRBJ1-5; possibly TRBD1 for D (5 bases). Sequencing was performed on CD4+ T cells from blood, taken about 7 months after SARS-CoV-2 vaccination. This TCR came from a human donor who had recovered from COVID-19. This CDR3 is CASSLWGDSNQPQHF. CDR3 sequence (DNA): TGTGCCAGCAGTTTATGGGGGGATAGCAATCAGCCCCAGCATTTT.